This T cell receptor beta chain was found in a study of T-cell reconstitution after alpha-beta-depleted transplantation in children. Whole-study findings and limits: For some patients, TCRbeta diversity was high at day 60 because of recipient T cells and thymic progenitors that survived. It was reported that alpha-beta T cells came from several hundred expanded graft clones (about two months after transplant). When one year had passed after transplant, most T-cell counts and diversity came from newly produced T cells.

This CDR3 is built from 17 residues. The V end was cut by 4 bases, the J end by 2 bases, with 20 bases between. Per germline, CDR1 SGHDT and CDR2 YYEEEE. A TCRbeta library incorporating unique molecular identifiers was prepared. TCRdb analysed the PCR reads with MiXCR anew, one entry per CDR3 protein. Of about 1,000,000 distinct CDR3 sequences in the sample, less than 30% are singletons; the top ten hold around 30%. In regard to this clonotype: Its matching antigen is unknown.

Here the sequenced sample was PBMCs, mostly from graft donor cells, taken 360 days after TCRalphabeta/CD19-depleted stem cell transplant. The TCR was taken from a boy under two years old who had a stem cell transplant for SCID, so the T cells may come from the graft donor. V gene TRBV5-6 combines with J gene TRBJ2-3; D is uncertain. The CDR3 DNA reads TGTGCCAGCAGCGAGTACGGCGGAGCCCTCATCACAGATACGCAGTATTTT. Residues: CASSEYGGALITDTQYF.